These T cell receptor beta chains were read from a single sample in a study of T cells after yellow fever vaccination. TCRdb used MiXCR to reprocess the 5' RACE reads, holding one entry per CDR3 protein. The sample lists 320,000 or so distinct CDR3 sequences; around 8.1% were seen once. The sequencing here drew on PBMCs, taken more than 40 days after the first yellow fever vaccination. These receptors were obtained from a man between 18 and 29 years old who received the YFV17D yellow fever vaccine. Both conserved end residues are part of each CDR3. Fields, in order: D gene, J gene, V gene, clone size, CDR3 DNA, CDR3 protein. D genes are given only for firm matches. Where a row states a size, it is once, few, many or the class of an expanded clone; other rows omit it.

D gene: -
J gene: TRBJ1-2
V gene: TRBV5-1
clone size: once
CDR3 DNA: TGCGCCAGCAGCTTGGGCTCGGGGGCGAACTTTCGGCACTATGGCTACACCTTC
CDR3 protein: CASSLGSGANFRHYGYTF

D gene: -
J gene: TRBJ2-7
V gene: TRBV12-3/TRBV12-4
clone size: many
CDR3 DNA: TGTGCCAGCAGCTGGGACACCATCTACGAGCAGTACTTC
CDR3 protein: CASSWDTIYEQYF

D gene: -
J gene: TRBJ2-5
V gene: TRBV29-1
clone size: -
CDR3 DNA: TGCAGCGTCGATCAAGCCGCCCAAGAGACCCAGTACTTC
CDR3 protein: CSVDQAAQETQYF

D gene: TRBD1
J gene: TRBJ2-5
V gene: TRBV18
clone size: few
CDR3 DNA: TGTGCCAGCTCACCACGCGACAGGGTGGAGACCCAGTACTTC
CDR3 protein: CASSPRDRVETQYF

D gene: -
J gene: TRBJ2-5
V gene: TRBV5-1
clone size: -
CDR3 DNA: TGCGCCAGCAGCTCGGGCCACCCTCGGGAGACCCAGTACTTC
CDR3 protein: CASSSGHPRETQYF

D gene: TRBD2
J gene: TRBJ2-3
V gene: TRBV5-1
clone size: -
CDR3 DNA: TGCGCCAGCAGCCCAGGAAGCGGGGCCTACACAGATACGCAGTATTTT
CDR3 protein: CASSPGSGAYTDTQYF

D gene: TRBD1
J gene: TRBJ1-2
V gene: TRBV29-1
clone size: -
CDR3 DNA: TGCAGCGAAACGGGACAGCCCCACTATGGCTACACCTTC
CDR3 protein: CSETGQPHYGYTF

D gene: -
J gene: TRBJ2-4
V gene: TRBV7-6
clone size: -
CDR3 DNA: TGTGCCAGCAGCTTAGGGGGGTCGAGAAACATTCAGTACTTC
CDR3 protein: CASSLGGSRNIQYF

D gene: -
J gene: TRBJ1-5
V gene: TRBV21-1
clone size: -
CDR3 DNA: TGTGCCCGCCCGGGGTTTCATCAGCCCCAGCATTTT
CDR3 protein: CARPGFHQPQHF

D gene: TRBD1
J gene: TRBJ1-1
V gene: TRBV7-2
clone size: few
CDR3 DNA: TGTGCCAGCAGCCTGACAGGGGCCACAAACACTGAAGCTTTCTTT
CDR3 protein: CASSLTGATNTEAFF

D gene: -
J gene: TRBJ1-1
V gene: TRBV12-3/TRBV12-4
clone size: many
CDR3 DNA: TGTGCCATAGGGGAGACGAACACTGAAGCTTTCTTT
CDR3 protein: CAIGETNTEAFF

D gene: -
J gene: TRBJ2-1
V gene: TRBV6-5
clone size: -
CDR3 DNA: TGTGCCAGCAGTTACTCGAGACATGACAATGAGCAGTTCTTC
CDR3 protein: CASSYSRHDNEQFF

D gene: -
J gene: TRBJ2-6
V gene: TRBV29-1
clone size: few
CDR3 DNA: TGCAGCGTAGGTACGGGGACTGGGGCCAACGTCCTGACTTTC
CDR3 protein: CSVGTGTGANVLTF

D gene: -
J gene: TRBJ2-5
V gene: TRBV4-1
clone size: many
CDR3 DNA: TGCGCCAGCAGCCCCCGATCAGGCCAAGAGACCCAGTACTTC
CDR3 protein: CASSPRSGQETQYF

D gene: -
J gene: TRBJ2-7
V gene: TRBV21-1
clone size: -
CDR3 DNA: TGTGCCAGCAGCAAAGTGTCTAGCGGGGGCGTAGCGGGGGAATTAAGCGCCGAGCAGTACTTC
CDR3 protein: CASSKVSSGGVAGELSAEQYF

D gene: -
J gene: TRBJ2-3
V gene: TRBV20-1
clone size: few
CDR3 DNA: TGCAGTGCGAGAACGGACCAAGGCACGCAGTATTTT
CDR3 protein: CSARTDQGTQYF

D gene: -
J gene: TRBJ2-5
V gene: TRBV5-1
clone size: -
CDR3 DNA: TGCGCCAGCAGTAAGAGGGGAGCACCACCACAAGAGACCCAGTACTTC
CDR3 protein: CASSKRGAPPQETQYF

D gene: -
J gene: TRBJ2-3
V gene: TRBV11-2
clone size: few
CDR3 DNA: TGTGCCAGCATTTTAGGGGGCACAGATACGCAGTATTTT
CDR3 protein: CASILGGTDTQYF

D gene: TRBD1
J gene: TRBJ2-5
V gene: TRBV7-2
clone size: many
CDR3 DNA: TGTGCCAGCAGCTCTGACAGGGGCCAAGAGACCCAGTACTTC
CDR3 protein: CASSSDRGQETQYF

D gene: -
J gene: TRBJ1-5
V gene: TRBV12-3/TRBV12-4
clone size: -
CDR3 DNA: TGTGCCAGCAGTTCCCCCGCCTTTAATCAGCCCCAGCATTTT
CDR3 protein: CASSSPAFNQPQHF

D gene: TRBD1
J gene: TRBJ2-7
V gene: TRBV4-3
clone size: -
CDR3 DNA: TGCGCCAGCAGCGCGACAGGGGCCCACGAGCAGTACTTC
CDR3 protein: CASSATGAHEQYF

D gene: -
J gene: TRBJ1-1
V gene: TRBV20-1
clone size: -
CDR3 DNA: TGCAGTGGTAAACAGGGCTACACTGAAGCTTTCTTT
CDR3 protein: CSGKQGYTEAFF

D gene: TRBD1
J gene: TRBJ1-1
V gene: TRBV10-3
clone size: -
CDR3 DNA: TGTGCCATCAGTGATTCCCGGACAGGGGTCACTGAAGCTTTCTTT
CDR3 protein: CAISDSRTGVTEAFF

D gene: -
J gene: TRBJ1-2
V gene: TRBV29-1
clone size: few
CDR3 DNA: TGCAGCGTGGAACGGTCCGACTATGGCTACACCTTC
CDR3 protein: CSVERSDYGYTF

D gene: -
J gene: TRBJ2-6
V gene: TRBV5-1
clone size: -
CDR3 DNA: TGCGCCAGCAGCCTAACAGCGTTTTCTGGGGCCAACGTCCTGACTTTC
CDR3 protein: CASSLTAFSGANVLTF

D gene: -
J gene: TRBJ1-4
V gene: TRBV29-1
clone size: few
CDR3 DNA: TGCAGCGCCAGGGAGGTTAATGAAAAACTGTTTTTT
CDR3 protein: CSAREVNEKLFF

D gene: -
J gene: TRBJ2-5
V gene: TRBV9
clone size: few
CDR3 DNA: TGTGCCAGCAGCGGGTCAGGGGGGACGGAGACCCAGTACTTC
CDR3 protein: CASSGSGGTETQYF

D gene: -
J gene: TRBJ1-2
V gene: TRBV6-1
clone size: few
CDR3 DNA: TGTGCCAGCAGTGAAGCGCCGACAGGACAAAGGGGCTACACCTTC
CDR3 protein: CASSEAPTGQRGYTF

D gene: TRBD2
J gene: TRBJ2-1
V gene: TRBV12-3/TRBV12-4
clone size: few
CDR3 DNA: TGTGCCAGCAGTTTCGGGACTAGCATTTACAATGAGCAGTTCTTC
CDR3 protein: CASSFGTSIYNEQFF

D gene: -
J gene: TRBJ2-2
V gene: TRBV20-1
clone size: many
CDR3 DNA: TGCAGTGCTAGACCGGGGGCCGTTGCCGGGGAGCTGTTTTTT
CDR3 protein: CSARPGAVAGELFF

D gene: -
J gene: TRBJ1-6
V gene: TRBV2
clone size: many
CDR3 DNA: TGTGCCAGCAGTGCGGAACCGCAGAGCTCCTATAATTCACCCCTCCACTTT
CDR3 protein: CASSAEPQSSYNSPLHF

D gene: TRBD2
J gene: TRBJ2-3
V gene: TRBV7-2
clone size: few
CDR3 DNA: TGTGCCAGCAGCCAATGGACTAGCGGGGGGGCCATAGATTTT
CDR3 protein: CASSQWTSGGAIDF